A single sample is the source of the 10 T cell receptor beta chains below, sequenced in a study of T cells in Graves' hyperthyroidism and ophthalmopathy. RNA transcripts served as the template for amplifying TCR beta CDR3 regions. The HTBI primer set was used in a first-round RT-PCR of the TCR CDR3. Each CDR3 protein gets one entry after TCRdb re-called the multiplex PCR reads with MiXCR. Among fewer than 600,000 distinct CDR3 sequences listed, around 15% were seen once. The sequenced material came from blood. The receptors derive from a woman aged 18-29 years with Graves' hyperthyroidism.

This chain joins TRBV20-1 and TRBJ2-3; 8 bases are a match to TRBD2. Looked up from germline, CDR1 is DFQATT and CDR2 is SNEGSKA (reference sequence). Losses at the gene ends were 6 bases for V and 4 bases for J; bases not matched to a gene: 9. The CDR3 has 14 residues. The CDR3 protein is CSARLSGTSDTQYF. The CDR3 nucleotides are TGCAGTGCCAGACTTAGCGGGACATCAGATACGCAGTATTTT.

This clonotype has at least ten counts. V usage is TRBV2 and J usage is TRBJ2-7, with TRBD2 as a possible D gene (6 bases). Germline V gene lookup returns CDR1 SNHLY and CDR2 FYNNEI. This CDR3 is 15 amino acids long. The ends were cut back, 7 bases at V and 5 bases at J, with 21 bases in the middle. DNA for the CDR3: TGTGCCAGCATAAGGGACGGGAGAATCGGGAACGAGCAGTACTTC. Protein product: CASIRDGRIGNEQYF.

This clonotype was recorded at least ten times. V gene TRBV6-5 combines with J gene TRBJ1-4; TRBD1 agrees at 7 bases. Unmatched junction bases numbered 8, after V lost 0 bases and J lost 4 bases. CDR1 is MNHEY, CDR2 SVGAGI, per germline. This CDR3 has 17 amino acids. CDR3 protein: CASSYSNRGLGNEKLFF. In DNA form, the CDR3 reads TGTGCCAGCAGTTACTCGAATAGGGGGCTTGGTAATGAAAAACTGTTTTTT.

This clonotype showed up many times. The V and J genes are TRBV6-2 or TRBV6-3 and TRBJ2-1, with 11 bases matching TRBD2. The germline CDR1 and CDR2 sequences are MNHEY and SVGEGT. The J segment lost 5 bases and the V segment lost 6 bases, leaving 9 bases of the junction unmatched. The length of the CDR3 is 16 residues. Here the CDR3 DNA reads TGTGCCAGCAGACTAGCGGGAGTAGGAAGCGACAATGAGCAGTTCTTC. Translated: CASRLAGVGSDNEQFF.

This clonotype was recorded at least ten times. V usage is TRBV27 and J usage is TRBJ2-1, with D possibly being TRBD2 (5 bases). Germline lookup yields CDR1 MNHEY and CDR2 SMNVEV (reference sequence). Trimming cost V 9 bases and J 6 bases, with 9 bases left between them. The CDR3 contains 11 residues. The CDR3 nucleotides are TGTGCCAGTGGACTTCCCAATGAGCAGTTCTTC. Residues: CASGLPNEQFF.

Many counts were recorded for this clonotype. This chain uses TRBV3-1 with TRBJ2-5, with a possible D match to TRBD2 (6 bases). CDR3 length: 15 residues. From germline, CDR1 is LGHDT and CDR2 YNNKEL (reference sequence). Trimming stripped 0 bases from V and 5 bases from J, with 13 bases between. The CDR3 reads CASSQDQALAETQYF. CDR3 DNA sequence: TGTGCCAGCAGCCAAGATCAGGCTCTAGCGGAGACCCAGTACTTC.

The chain is built from TRBV7-9 and TRBJ2-7; D unclear. This CDR3 region has 14 residues. Germline values: CDR1 SEHNR, CDR2 FQNEAQ (reference sequence). V lost 6 bases and J 5 bases, leaving 17 bases between the germline ends. DNA for the CDR3: TGTGCCAGCAGGTCCAGAGTTGAGATCCACGAGCAGTACTTC. Translation gives CASRSRVEIHEQYF.

This clonotype was recorded at least ten times. The rearrangement links TRBV27 to TRBJ2-6, with D possibly matching TRBD1 (6 bases). Per germline, CDR1 MNHEY and CDR2 SMNVEV (reference sequence). The CDR3 spans 15 residues. Trimming took 3 bases from V and 2 from J, leaving 8 bases between them. CDR3: CASSLNRAGANVLTF. DNA for the CDR3: TGTGCCAGCAGTTTGAACAGGGCTGGGGCCAACGTCCTGACTTTC.

CDR3 sequence reads: CASSRGLQPQHF. Written as DNA, the CDR3 is TGTGCCAGTAGTCGGGGGCTTCAGCCCCAGCATTTT. The chain couples TRBV19 to TRBJ1-5; possible D gene TRBD1, 6 bases. Trimming removed 5 bases from V and 6 bases from J, with 8 bases in between. The germline gives CDR1 LNHDA, CDR2 SQIVND (reference sequence). The CDR3 length is 12 residues. The full variable domain, rest sourced from reference TRBV19 and TRBJ1-5, is DGGITQSPKYLFRKEGQNVTLSCEQNLNHDAMYWYRQDPGQGLRLIYYSQIVNDFQKGDIAEGYSVSREKKESFPLTVTSAQKNPTAFYLCASSRGLQPQHFGDGTRLSIL.

This clonotype was detected a few times. The gene calls are TRBV10-3 and TRBJ1-2, with D possibly being TRBD1 (5 bases). The CDR3 runs to 13 residues. Germline V gives CDR1 ENHRY, CDR2 SYGVKD. Deletions cut 2 bases from V and 8 bases from J, with 12 bases between. Here the CDR3 DNA reads TGTGCCATCAGTGAGCCTAGGACACCGGGCTACACCTTC. It is translated as CAISEPRTPGYTF.